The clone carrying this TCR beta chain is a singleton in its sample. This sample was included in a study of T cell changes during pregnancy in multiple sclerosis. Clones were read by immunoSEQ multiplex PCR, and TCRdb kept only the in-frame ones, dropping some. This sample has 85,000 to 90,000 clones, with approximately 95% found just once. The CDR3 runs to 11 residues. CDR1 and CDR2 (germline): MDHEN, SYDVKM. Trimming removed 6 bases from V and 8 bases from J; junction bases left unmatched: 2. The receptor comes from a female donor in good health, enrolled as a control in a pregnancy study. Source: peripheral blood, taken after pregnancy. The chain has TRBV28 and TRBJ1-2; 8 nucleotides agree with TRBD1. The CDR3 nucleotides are TGTGCCAGCAGCTACAGGGGGGGCTACACCTTC. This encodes CASSYRGGYTF.